This is a list of T cell receptor beta chains from one sample in a study of CD8 T cells in ankylosing spondylitis. TCRdb redid the calling of the 5' RACE reads with MiXCR, one entry per CDR3 protein. Of 250,000 to 350,000 distinct CDR3 sequences detected, less than 25% appear once; the ten largest clones hold 3.5% to 4.5%. Input material: blood, either unsorted or a sorted T cell fraction (not recorded which). The receptors come from a female donor with ankylosing spondylitis or in good health (not recorded which). Both conserved end residues are part of each CDR3. Each record gives: V gene, J gene, clone size, D gene, CDR3 DNA, CDR3 protein. The D gene is left open where the match is weak. Only some rows state a clone size, as once, few, many or a class for expanded clones.

TRBV6-1	TRBJ2-1	many	TRBD2	TGTGCCAGCAAAAGGACGGGAGGGGTTTCCTACAATGAGCAGTTCTTC	CASKRTGGVSYNEQFF
TRBV29-1	TRBJ2-3	few	NA	TGCAGCGTGGCAGGGGACCCGGGCACAGATACGCAGTATTTT	CSVAGDPGTDTQYF
TRBV25-1	TRBJ2-1	many	NA	TGTGCCAGCAGTGGAACCAGCTCTTCAACCTACAATGAGCAGTTCTTC	CASSGTSSSTYNEQFF
TRBV5-1	TRBJ1-1	NA	NA	TGCGCCAGCAGCTTGGGACGGCGGCTGAACACTGAAGCTTTCTTT	CASSLGRRLNTEAFF
TRBV20-1	TRBJ1-1	few	NA	TGCAGTGCTAGAGCGAGGGGACGTAACAAGAACACTGAAGCTTTCTTT	CSARARGRNKNTEAFF
TRBV20-1	TRBJ1-2	NA	NA	TGCAGTGCCCTTCGGGCGGATCCTAACTATGGCTACACCTTC	CSALRADPNYGYTF
TRBV5-5	TRBJ1-2	few	TRBD1	TGTGCCAGCAGCTTGGCCGCAGGGGGCTACTATGGCTACACCTTC	CASSLAAGGYYGYTF
TRBV11-1	TRBJ2-3	many	NA	TGTGCCAGCAGCTTAAGCGGCGGGACATACCTCGTTCCAGATACGCAGTATTTT	CASSLSGGTYLVPDTQYF
TRBV3-1	TRBJ2-7	NA	TRBD1	TGTGCCAGCAGCCAAAGACGAGGCAGGGGGCACGAGCAGTACTTC	CASSQRRGRGHEQYF
TRBV7-2	TRBJ2-1	NA	NA	TGTGCCAGCAGCTCTCCCCCCGGGGGCCCCTACAATGAGCAGTTCTTC	CASSSPPGGPYNEQFF
TRBV12-3/TRBV12-4	TRBJ1-5	NA	TRBD1	TGTGCCAGCAGCCCGGGACAGGACCTTGGGCCCCAGCATTTT	CASSPGQDLGPQHF
TRBV29-1	TRBJ2-5	many	TRBD2	TGCAGCGTCGCTCTAGCGGGAACAGAGACCCAGTACTTC	CSVALAGTETQYF
TRBV12-3/TRBV12-4	TRBJ2-5	NA	TRBD2	TGTGCCAGCAGTTTAGCTAGTGGGGGCGGATCGGGAGGGCAAGAGACCCAGTACTTC	CASSLASGGGSGGQETQYF
TRBV5-8	TRBJ2-7	NA	TRBD1	TGTGCCAGCAGCTTGGTACAGGGGGCGAATGAGCAGTACTTC	CASSLVQGANEQYF
TRBV7-2	TRBJ1-1	many	NA	TGTGCCAGCAGCTTAGCGGGGACTGAAGCTTTCTTT	CASSLAGTEAFF
TRBV29-1	TRBJ1-2	NA	NA	TGCAGCGCCCGCCTAGGGGACTATGGCTACTCCTTC	CSARLGDYGYSF
TRBV20-1	TRBJ2-3	NA	NA	TGCAGTGCGGCTGGCGGATCTAGCACAGATACGCAGTATTTT	CSAAGGSSTDTQYF
TRBV6-1	TRBJ2-7	NA	TRBD2	TGTGCCAGCAGTGAAGCGCGGGCTAGCGGGAGACACGAGCAGTACTTC	CASSEARASGRHEQYF
TRBV28	TRBJ2-3	NA	TRBD1	TGTGCCAGCGGTATAGGACAGGGGGACACAGATACGCAGTATTTT	CASGIGQGDTDTQYF
TRBV6-5	TRBJ2-7	NA	NA	TGTGCCAGCAGTTACTCACCGGCAGAGTCCTACGAGCAGTACTTC	CASSYSPAESYEQYF
TRBV7-9	TRBJ2-7	NA	TRBD2	TGTGCCAGCAGCTTAGCAGGCGGGAGGGAACCTTACGAGCAGTACTTC	CASSLAGGREPYEQYF
TRBV6-6	TRBJ2-5	few	NA	TGTGCCAGCAGTTGGACCCGCAGGTCGAATTGGGTCCAAGAGACCCAGTACTTC	CASSWTRRSNWVQETQYF
TRBV7-8	TRBJ2-7	NA	TRBD2	TGTGCCAGCAGCTTAGCGGCGACTAGCGGGAGGTCCTACGAGCAGTACTTC	CASSLAATSGRSYEQYF
TRBV10-1	TRBJ2-7	few	NA	TGCGCCAGCAGTGAGGTGGCAGTCTCTCCCTACGAGCAGTACTTC	CASSEVAVSPYEQYF
TRBV12-3/TRBV12-4	TRBJ2-5	NA	NA	TGTGCCAGCAGTTTGCATCAGGGTAAGGCCCAGTACTTC	CASSLHQGKAQYF
TRBV5-5	TRBJ1-1	NA	NA	TGTGCCAGCAGCTTGGTATCGCCGAACACTGAAGCTTTCTTT	CASSLVSPNTEAFF
TRBV7-2	TRBJ2-3	few	NA	TGTGCCAGCAGCTTAGTGGGACTTCACACAGATACGCAGTATTTT	CASSLVGLHTDTQYF
TRBV12-3/TRBV12-4	TRBJ2-2	many	NA	TGTGCCAGCAGTTTTCAGTGGGGGGAGCTGTTTTTT	CASSFQWGELFF
TRBV6-1	TRBJ1-2	few	NA	TGTGCCAGCAGTGAAGCCATCGCCGGGGGCTACACCTTC	CASSEAIAGGYTF
TRBV19	TRBJ1-2	NA	TRBD1	TGTGCCAGTATCCGCCAGGGGACAGGAGCTTCCTATGGCTACACCTTC	CASIRQGTGASYGYTF
TRBV24-1	TRBJ2-6	few	NA	TGTGCCACCAGTGACCCCCATGGTGGGGCCAACGTCCTGACTTTC	CATSDPHGGANVLTF
TRBV20-1	TRBJ2-7	many	TRBD2	TGCAGTGCCCCCCCATTAGGACTAGCGGGAGGTAGCGAGCAGTACTTC	CSAPPLGLAGGSEQYF
TRBV20-1	TRBJ2-5	few	TRBD2	TGCAGTGCCTGGGGGGGACTAGCGGGAGCCCAAGAGACCCAGTACTTC	CSAWGGLAGAQETQYF
TRBV11-2	TRBJ2-4	NA	NA	TGTGCCAGCAGCCCTCGATGGGACGGTAGGCTAGCCAAAAACATTCAGTACTTC	CASSPRWDGRLAKNIQYF
TRBV7-6	TRBJ2-7	once	TRBD2	TGTGCCAGCAGCCTACTAGCGCCCTACGAGCAGTACTTC	CASSLLAPYEQYF
TRBV6-1	TRBJ2-1	NA	TRBD2	TGTGCCAGCTATCCCTCGGCGGGAGGCTACAATGAGCAGTTCTTC	CASYPSAGGYNEQFF
TRBV12-3/TRBV12-4	TRBJ1-2	NA	TRBD1	TGTGCCAGCACCTCCGACAGGGCCTATGGCTACACCTTC	CASTSDRAYGYTF
TRBV24-1	TRBJ2-3	few	NA	TGTGCCACCAGTGACCAGACTAGGGACACGAATACGCAGTATTTT	CATSDQTRDTNTQYF
TRBV13	TRBJ2-2	NA	TRBD1	TGTGCCAGCAGCTCGAACAGGGGCTTCACCGGGGAGCTGTTTTTT	CASSSNRGFTGELFF
TRBV11-2	TRBJ2-1	few	TRBD2	TGTGCCAGCAGCTTAGGAGGACTAGCGGGAGAGGGCTACAATGAGCAGTTCTTC	CASSLGGLAGEGYNEQFF
TRBV5-1	TRBJ2-7	NA	TRBD2	TGCGCCAGCAGCTCGAGGACTAGCAGCTACGAGCAGTACTTC	CASSSRTSSYEQYF